This TCR beta chain emerged from a study of type 1 regulatory T cells. Turning to the study itself: T-allo10 is a Tr1-enriched, alloantigen-specific CD4 T cell product made in vitro.

This clonotype turned up a few times. TCRdb re-analysed the reads in MiXCR, keeping a single row per CDR3 protein. The profile covers 75,000 to 100,000 distinct CDR3 sequences, with around 30% appearing a single time and about 2% taken by the ten largest. The CDR3 is made up of 14 amino acids. With 2 bases clipped from V and 4 bases from J, the junction kept 4 bases outside the gene matches. Germline CDR1 and CDR2: MNHEY and SVGEGT. This clonotype was obtained from a human donor in good health. Sequences were obtained from CD4+ T cells, either the whole sample or a sorted fraction (not recorded which). The V gene is TRBV6-2 or TRBV6-3, the J gene TRBJ2-5; 7 nucleotides align to TRBD1. The CDR3 DNA reads TGTGCCAGCAGTTACGAAAGGGGGCGAGAGACCCAGTACTTC. It codes for CASSYERGRETQYF.